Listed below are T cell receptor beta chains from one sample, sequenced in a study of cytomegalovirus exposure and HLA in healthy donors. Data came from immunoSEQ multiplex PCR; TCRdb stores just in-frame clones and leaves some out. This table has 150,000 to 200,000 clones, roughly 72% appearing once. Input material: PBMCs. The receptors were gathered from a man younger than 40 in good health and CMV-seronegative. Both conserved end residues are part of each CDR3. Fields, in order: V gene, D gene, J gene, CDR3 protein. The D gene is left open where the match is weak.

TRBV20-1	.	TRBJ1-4	CSASRIAELFF
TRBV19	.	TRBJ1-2	CASSIERARNYGYTF
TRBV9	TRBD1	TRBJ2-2	CASSVGQGIVGELFF
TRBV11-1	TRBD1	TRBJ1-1	CASSPHGTADEAFF
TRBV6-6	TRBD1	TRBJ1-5	CASSIQGNQPQHF
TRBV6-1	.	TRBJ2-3	CASSEGRGSTDTQYF
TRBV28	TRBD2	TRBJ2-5	CASSSSGRAAETQYF
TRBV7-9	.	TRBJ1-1	CASSLIPGNSEAFF
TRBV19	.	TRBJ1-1	CASSISVNTEAFF
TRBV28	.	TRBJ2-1	CASSLSERAGTYNEQFF